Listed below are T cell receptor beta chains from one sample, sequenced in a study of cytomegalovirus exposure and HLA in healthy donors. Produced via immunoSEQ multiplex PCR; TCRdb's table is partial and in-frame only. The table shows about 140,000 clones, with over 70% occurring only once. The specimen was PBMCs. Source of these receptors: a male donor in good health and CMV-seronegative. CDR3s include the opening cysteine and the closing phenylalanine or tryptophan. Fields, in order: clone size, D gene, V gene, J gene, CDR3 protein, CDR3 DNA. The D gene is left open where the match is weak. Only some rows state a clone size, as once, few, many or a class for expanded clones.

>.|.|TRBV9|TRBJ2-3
CASSSGERTDTQYF
TGTGCCAGCAGTTCAGGGGAGCGCACAGATACGCAGTATTTT
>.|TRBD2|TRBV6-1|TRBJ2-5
CASSEGGSMETQYF
TGTGCCAGCAGTGAGGGCGGGAGTATGGAGACCCAGTACTTC
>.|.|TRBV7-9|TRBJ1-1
CASSLVGGARDTEAFF
TGTGCCAGCAGCTTAGTAGGGGGGGCTCGGGACACTGAAGCTTTCTTT
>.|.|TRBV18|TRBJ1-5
CASSPYPGSNQPQHF
TGTGCCAGCTCACCATACCCGGGTAGCAATCAGCCCCAGCATTTT
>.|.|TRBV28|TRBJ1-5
CASRNSNRPQHF
TGTGCCAGCAGGAATAGCAATCGGCCCCAGCATTTT
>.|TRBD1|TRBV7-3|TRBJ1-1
CASRSQGGSTEAFF
TGTGCCAGCAGATCACAGGGGGGTAGCACTGAAGCTTTCTTT
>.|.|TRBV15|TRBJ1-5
CATLGGGQPQHF
TGTGCCACCCTAGGGGGGGGACAGCCCCAGCATTTT
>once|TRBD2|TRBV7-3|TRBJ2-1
CASSLSGTSGNSYNEQFF
TGTGCCAGCAGCTTAAGCGGGACTAGCGGAAACTCCTACAATGAGCAGTTCTTC
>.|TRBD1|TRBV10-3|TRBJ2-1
CATETGGGYNEQFF
TGTGCCACCGAAACAGGGGGCGGGTACAATGAGCAGTTCTTC
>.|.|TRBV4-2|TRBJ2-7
CASSQEGVAYEQYF
TGTGCCAGCAGCCAAGAAGGGGTGGCCTACGAGCAGTACTTC
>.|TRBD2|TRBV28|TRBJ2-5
CAGSSGGWETQYF
TGTGCCGGCAGTTCGGGGGGATGGGAGACCCAGTACTTC
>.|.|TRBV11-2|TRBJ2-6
CASRAGLRAGANVLTF
TGTGCCAGCAGGGCCGGACTTCGGGCGGGGGCCAACGTCCTGACTTTC
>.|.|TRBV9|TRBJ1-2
CASSGVGGGHKGCGYTF
TGTGCCAGCAGCGGCGTGGGAGGGGGTCACAAAGGATGTGGCTACACCTTC
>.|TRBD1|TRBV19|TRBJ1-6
CASSTDRNSPLHF
TGTGCCAGTAGTACGGACAGGAATTCACCCCTCCACTTT
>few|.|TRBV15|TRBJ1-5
CATSRTVNQPQHF
TGTGCCACCAGCAGGACAGTCAATCAGCCCCAGCATTTT
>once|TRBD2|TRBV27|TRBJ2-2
CASRPTSGPTGELFF
TGTGCCAGCAGACCGACTAGCGGGCCTACCGGGGAGCTGTTTTTT
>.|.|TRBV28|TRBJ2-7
CASSPPGQFAYEQYF
TGTGCCAGCAGTCCCCCAGGGCAGTTCGCCTACGAGCAGTACTTC
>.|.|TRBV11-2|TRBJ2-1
CASSTWTVYNEQFF
TGTGCCAGCAGCACTTGGACAGTATACAATGAGCAGTTCTTC
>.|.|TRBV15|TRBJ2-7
CATSRVAAISYEQYF
TGCGCCACCAGCAGAGTAGCGGCGATCTCCTACGAGCAGTACTTC
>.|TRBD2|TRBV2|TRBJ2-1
CASKWPGGYNEQFF
TGTGCCAGCAAGTGGCCCGGGGGGTACAATGAGCAGTTCTTC